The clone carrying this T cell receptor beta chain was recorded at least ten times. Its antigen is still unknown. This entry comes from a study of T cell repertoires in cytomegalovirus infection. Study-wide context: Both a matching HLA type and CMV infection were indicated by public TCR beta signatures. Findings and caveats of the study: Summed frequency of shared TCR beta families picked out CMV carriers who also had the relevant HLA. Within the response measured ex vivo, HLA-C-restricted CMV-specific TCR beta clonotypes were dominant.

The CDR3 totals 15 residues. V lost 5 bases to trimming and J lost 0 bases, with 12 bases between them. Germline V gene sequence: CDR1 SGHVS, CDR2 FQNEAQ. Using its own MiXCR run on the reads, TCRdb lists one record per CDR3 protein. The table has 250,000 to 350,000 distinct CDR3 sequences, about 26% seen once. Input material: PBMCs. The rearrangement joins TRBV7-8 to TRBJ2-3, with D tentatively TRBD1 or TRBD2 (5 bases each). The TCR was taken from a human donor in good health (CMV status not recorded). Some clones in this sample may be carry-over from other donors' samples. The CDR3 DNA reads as TGTGCCAGCAGCGCCGGGACGCTGAGCACAGATACGCAGTATTTT. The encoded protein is CASSAGTLSTDTQYF.